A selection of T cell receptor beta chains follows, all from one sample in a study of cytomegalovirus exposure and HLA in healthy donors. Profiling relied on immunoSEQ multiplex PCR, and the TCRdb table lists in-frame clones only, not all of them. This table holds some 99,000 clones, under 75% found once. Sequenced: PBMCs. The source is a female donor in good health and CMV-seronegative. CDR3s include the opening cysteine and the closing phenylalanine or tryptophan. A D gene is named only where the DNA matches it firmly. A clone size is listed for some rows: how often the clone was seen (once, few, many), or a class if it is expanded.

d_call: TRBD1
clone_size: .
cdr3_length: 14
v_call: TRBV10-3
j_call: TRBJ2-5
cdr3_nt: TGTGCCATCAGCGGACAGGTCGGCCAAGAGACCCAGTACTTC
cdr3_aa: CAISGQVGQETQYF

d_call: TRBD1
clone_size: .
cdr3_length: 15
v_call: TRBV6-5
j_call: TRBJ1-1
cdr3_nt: TGTGCCAGCAGTTCCGGACAGGGGGCTTACACTGAAGCTTTCTTT
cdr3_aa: CASSSGQGAYTEAFF

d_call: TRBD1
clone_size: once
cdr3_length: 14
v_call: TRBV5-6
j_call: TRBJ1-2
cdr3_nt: TGTGCCAGCAGCTGGGACAGGGCGAACTATGGCTACACCTTC
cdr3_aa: CASSWDRANYGYTF

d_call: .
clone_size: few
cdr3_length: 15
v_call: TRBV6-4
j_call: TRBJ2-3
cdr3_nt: TGTGCCAGCAGTGAGAGGCGGGATGGTTCAGATACGCAGTATTTT
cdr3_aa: CASSERRDGSDTQYF

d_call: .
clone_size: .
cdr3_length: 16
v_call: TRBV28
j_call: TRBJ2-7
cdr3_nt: TGTGCCAGCACACCCTGGAGGGGACCTTCATCCTACGAGCAGTACTTC
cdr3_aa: CASTPWRGPSSYEQYF

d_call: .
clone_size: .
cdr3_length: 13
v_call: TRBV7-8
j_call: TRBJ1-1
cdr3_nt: TGTGCCAGCGTAGCTTACGGGAACACTGAAGCTTTCTTT
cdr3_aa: CASVAYGNTEAFF

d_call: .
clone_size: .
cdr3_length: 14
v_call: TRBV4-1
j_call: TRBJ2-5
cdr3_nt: TGCGCCAGCAGCCCCCAAGGCGGCCAAGAGACCCAGTACTTC
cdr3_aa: CASSPQGGQETQYF

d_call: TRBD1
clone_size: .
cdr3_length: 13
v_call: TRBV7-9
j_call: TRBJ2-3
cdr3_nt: TGTGCCAGCAGCCAAAGACAGGGAGATACGCAGTATTTT
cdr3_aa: CASSQRQGDTQYF

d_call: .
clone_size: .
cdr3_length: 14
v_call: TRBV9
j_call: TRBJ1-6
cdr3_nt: TGTGCCAGCAGCGTGGGCGCCGATAATTCACCCCTCCACTTT
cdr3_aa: CASSVGADNSPLHF

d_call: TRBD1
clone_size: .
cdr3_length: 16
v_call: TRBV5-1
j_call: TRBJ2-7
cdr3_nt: TGCGCCAGCAGCCCCAATACACGGACAGGGGGGTACGAGCAGTACTTC
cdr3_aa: CASSPNTRTGGYEQYF

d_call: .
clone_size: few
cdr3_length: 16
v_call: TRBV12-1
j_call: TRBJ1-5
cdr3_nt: TGTGCCAGCAGCCAAAAAAAGACAGGGGGTTATCAGCCCCAGCATTTT
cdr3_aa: CASSQKKTGGYQPQHF

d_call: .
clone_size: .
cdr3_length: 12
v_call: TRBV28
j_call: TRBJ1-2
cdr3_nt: TGTGCCACAATGGGGGGTGGCTATGGCTACACCTTC
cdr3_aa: CATMGGGYGYTF

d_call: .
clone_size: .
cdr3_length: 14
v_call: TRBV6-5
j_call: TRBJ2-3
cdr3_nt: TGTGCCAGCAGTTACTCGCCCGGGGGAGATACGCAGTATTTT
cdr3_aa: CASSYSPGGDTQYF

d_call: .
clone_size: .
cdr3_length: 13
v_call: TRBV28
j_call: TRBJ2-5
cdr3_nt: TGTGCCAGCAGTCCGACAGTCAAAGAGACCCAGTACTTC
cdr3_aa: CASSPTVKETQYF

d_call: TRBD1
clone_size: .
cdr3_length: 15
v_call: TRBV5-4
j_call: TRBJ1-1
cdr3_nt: TGTGCCAGCAGCTTGGCCGAGGACAGGGGTACTGAAGCTTTCTTT
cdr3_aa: CASSLAEDRGTEAFF

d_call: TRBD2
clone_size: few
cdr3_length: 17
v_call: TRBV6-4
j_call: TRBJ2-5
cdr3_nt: TGTGCCAGCAGTGAAATTAAGGCTGGGGGGACTAAAGAGACCCAGTACTTC
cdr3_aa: CASSEIKAGGTKETQYF

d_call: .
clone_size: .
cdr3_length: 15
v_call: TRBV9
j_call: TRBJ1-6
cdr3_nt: TGTGCCAGCAGCGGGCTGGGGACAACCCATTCACCCCTCCACTTT
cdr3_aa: CASSGLGTTHSPLHF

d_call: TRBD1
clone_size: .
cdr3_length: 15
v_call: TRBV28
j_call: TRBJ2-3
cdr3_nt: TGTGCCAGCAGAGGGGACAGGGGAAGCACAGATACGCAGTATTTT
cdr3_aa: CASRGDRGSTDTQYF

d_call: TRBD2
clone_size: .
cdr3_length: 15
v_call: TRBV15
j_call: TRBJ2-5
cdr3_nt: TGTGCCACCAGCGGTTCTACTAGCGGACAAGAGACCCAGTACTTC
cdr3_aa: CATSGSTSGQETQYF

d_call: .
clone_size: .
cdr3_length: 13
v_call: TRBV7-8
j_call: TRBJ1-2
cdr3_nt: TGTGCCAGCAGCTTAGGACTCGGCTATGGCTACACCTTC
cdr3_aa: CASSLGLGYGYTF

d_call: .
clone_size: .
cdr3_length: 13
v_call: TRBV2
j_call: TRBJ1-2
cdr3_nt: TGTGCCAGCAGGACACAGGCGGCTGGGGGCTACACCTTC
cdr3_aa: CASRTQAAGGYTF

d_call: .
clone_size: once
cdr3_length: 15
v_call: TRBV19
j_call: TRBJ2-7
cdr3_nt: TGTGCCAGTAGTATATCCCTAGTTCTCGGATACGAGCAGTACTTC
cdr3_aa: CASSISLVLGYEQYF

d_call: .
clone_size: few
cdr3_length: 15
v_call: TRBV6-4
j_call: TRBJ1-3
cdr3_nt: TGTGCCAGCCGACAGGACGCAGGCTCTGGAAACACCATATATTTT
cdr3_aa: CASRQDAGSGNTIYF

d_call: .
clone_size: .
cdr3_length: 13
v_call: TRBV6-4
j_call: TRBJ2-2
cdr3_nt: TGTGCCAGCAGTGACAGGGGAACCGGGGAGCTGTTTTTT
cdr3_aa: CASSDRGTGELFF

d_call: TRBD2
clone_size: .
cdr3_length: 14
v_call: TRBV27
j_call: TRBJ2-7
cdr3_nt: TGTGCCAGCAGTCGGACTAGCGCCAGACGAGAGCAGTACTTC
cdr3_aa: CASSRTSARREQYF

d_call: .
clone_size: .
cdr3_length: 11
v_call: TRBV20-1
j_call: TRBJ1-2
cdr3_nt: TGCAGTGCGGGGGGGGTAAATGGCTACACCTTC
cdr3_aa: CSAGGVNGYTF

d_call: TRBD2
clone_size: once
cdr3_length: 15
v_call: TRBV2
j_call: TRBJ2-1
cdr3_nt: TGTGCCAGCAGCCGGACTAGCGGGGCCTACAATGAGCAGTTCTTC
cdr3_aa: CASSRTSGAYNEQFF

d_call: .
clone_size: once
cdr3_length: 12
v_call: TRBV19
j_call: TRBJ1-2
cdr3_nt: TGTGCCAGTACCATGACAGAGTATGGCTACACCTTC
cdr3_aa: CASTMTEYGYTF

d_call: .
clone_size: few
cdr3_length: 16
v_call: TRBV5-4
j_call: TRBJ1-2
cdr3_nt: TGTGCCAGCAGCCCTGGTGTGGGTAAGGGGCTCTATGGCTACACCTTC
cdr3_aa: CASSPGVGKGLYGYTF

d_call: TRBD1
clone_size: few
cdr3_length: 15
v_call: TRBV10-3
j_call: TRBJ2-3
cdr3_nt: TGTGCCATCACCCTCGGACAGGGATTAACAGATACGCAGTATTTT
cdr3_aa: CAITLGQGLTDTQYF

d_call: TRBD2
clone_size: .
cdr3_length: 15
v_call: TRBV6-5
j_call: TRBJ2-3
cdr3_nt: TGTGCCAGCAGTTACTTAGCGGGGGGGCAAGATACGCAGTATTTT
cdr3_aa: CASSYLAGGQDTQYF

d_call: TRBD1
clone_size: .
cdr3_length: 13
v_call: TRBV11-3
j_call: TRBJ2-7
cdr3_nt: TGTGCCAGCAGCTTAAGGGGGCGCAACGAGCAGTACTTC
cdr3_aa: CASSLRGRNEQYF

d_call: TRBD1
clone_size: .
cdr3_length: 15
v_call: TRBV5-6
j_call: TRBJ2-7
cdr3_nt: TGTGCCAGCAGACGCGCCACAGGGGGCTACCACGAGCAGTACTTC
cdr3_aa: CASRRATGGYHEQYF

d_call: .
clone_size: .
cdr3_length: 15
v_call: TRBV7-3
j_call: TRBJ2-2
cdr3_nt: TGTGCCAGCAGCGCGACAGTGGCGAACACCGGGGAGCTGTTTTTT
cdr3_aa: CASSATVANTGELFF

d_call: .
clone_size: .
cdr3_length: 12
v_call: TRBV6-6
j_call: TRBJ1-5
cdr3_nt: TGTGCCAGCAGTTACTCGAGTAGGCCCCAGCATTTT
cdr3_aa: CASSYSSRPQHF